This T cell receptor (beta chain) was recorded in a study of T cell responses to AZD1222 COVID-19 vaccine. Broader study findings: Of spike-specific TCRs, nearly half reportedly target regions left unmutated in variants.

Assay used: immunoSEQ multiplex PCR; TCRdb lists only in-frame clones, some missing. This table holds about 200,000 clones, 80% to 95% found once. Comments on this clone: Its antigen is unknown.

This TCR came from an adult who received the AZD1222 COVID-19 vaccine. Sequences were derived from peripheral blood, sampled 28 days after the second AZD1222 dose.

The CDR3 nucleotides are TGTGCCAGCTCACTGCTCGGGGACAGCAACGAGCAGTACTTC. Translated: CASSLLGDSNEQYF. V gene TRBV18 combines with J gene TRBJ2-7; 7 nucleotides line up with TRBD1. The germline V gene has CDR1 KGHSH and CDR2 LQKENI. The CDR3 covers 14 residues. The J segment lost 5 bases and the V segment lost 4 bases, leaving 8 bases of the junction unmatched.